This T cell receptor beta chain stems from a study of tumor-infiltrating lymphocytes in primary liver carcinoma. Without any cell sorting, roughly 18-34 mg of bulk tissue yielded co-extracted RNA and DNA. The CDR3 is 15 amino acids. CDR1 and CDR2 (germline): LGHNT, FRNRAP. Trimming left V 7 bases short and J 7 bases short, with 22 bases between. Total RNA (about 500 ng) served as template for TCR beta cDNA synthesis primed by a constant-region primer. Libraries covering TCR beta were generated through three nested multiplex PCR rounds (using a slightly modified ARM-PCR). It was with TRBV1-TRBV30 forward primers and a C-beta reverse primer that the first two PCR rounds were run, at around 9 cycles each. TCRdb fed the multiplex PCR reads into MiXCR, producing one record per CDR3 protein. Of roughly 120,000 distinct CDR3 sequences listed, 60% to 75% are singletons.

The source material was liver tumor tissue from sampling region 3. Subset noted: tumor region T3, left-lateral pole. The rearrangement joins TRBV12-5 to TRBJ1-1; the D is unclear. The receptor was isolated from a woman aged 60 to 75 with primary liver carcinoma and hepatitis B virus infection. CDR3 amino acids: CASDLGDPSKVEAFF. The DNA for the CDR3 is TGTGCTAGTGACCTAGGAGATCCCTCCAAGGTTGAAGCTTTCTTT.